A single sample is the source of the 26 T cell receptor beta chains below, sequenced in a study of T-cell reconstitution after alpha-beta-depleted transplantation in children. Researchers prepared the TCRbeta library using unique molecular identifiers, the study reports. TCRdb ran MiXCR on the PCR reads and lists one entry per CDR3 protein. The data show 700,000 to 950,000 distinct CDR3 sequences, around 15% seen once. Sequenced here: PBMCs, mostly from graft donor cells, sampled 360 days after TCRalphabeta/CD19-depleted stem cell transplant. The source is a male patient aged 10-17 years who had a stem cell transplant for acute lymphoblastic leukemia, so the T cells may come from the graft donor.

A few counts support this clonotype. The chain combines TRBV14 with TRBJ2-6; 8 nucleotides align to TRBD1. The CDR3 consists of 16 residues. Germline values: CDR1 SGHDN, CDR2 FVKESK. Trimming at V came to 6 bases and at J to 4 bases, leaving 8 bases not matched to a gene. In DNA, the CDR3 is TGTGCCAGCAGGCGGACAGGGTTCGACGGGGCCAACGTCCTGACTTTC. This sequence encodes CASRRTGFDGANVLTF.

This clonotype occurred a few times. This chain joins TRBV6-5 and TRBJ2-1, with D possibly being TRBD2 (6 bases). The CDR3 totals 13 residues. Germline lookup yields CDR1 MNHEY and CDR2 SVGAGI. The ends were cut back, 0 bases at V and 10 bases at J, with 10 bases in the middle. DNA of the CDR3: TGTGCCAGCAGTTACTCTAGCGGACGGGAGCAGTTCTTC. Its translation: CASSYSSGREQFF.

This clonotype was counted many times. V gene TRBV5-1 combines with J gene TRBJ2-1; 8 nucleotides agree with TRBD2. Germline CDR1 reads SGHRS; CDR2 reads YFSETQ. Losses at the gene ends were 2 bases for V and 9 bases for J; bases not matched to a gene: 10. The CDR3 sequence is 15 residues long. CDR3 DNA: TGCGCCAGCAGCTTTGTGGCGGGAGGTACAAGTGAGCAGTTCTTC. As protein: CASSFVAGGTSEQFF.

About this clonotype: In this CDR3 the conserved last residue, phenylalanine or tryptophan, is missing, so a read error is likely. This CDR3 is CASSLGWGALSNEQFL. The CDR3 DNA reads as TGTGCCAGCAGCTTGGGATGGGGGGCCCTTTCCAATGAGCAGTTCCTC. V and J are TRBV5-5 and TRBJ2-1; perhaps D is TRBD1 or TRBD2 (6 bases each). The CDR3 is 16 amino acids. The germline V and J ends were trimmed by 0 bases and 6 bases, with 16 bases remaining between them. Germline CDR1 is SGHKS and CDR2 is YYEKEE (reference sequence).

J is TRBJ2-7 and V is TRBV5-6, with 14 bases aligning to TRBD2. Per germline, CDR1 SGHDT and CDR2 YYEEEE. The CDR3 runs to 16 residues. V was clipped by 4 bases and J by 5 bases; unmatched bases: 8. DNA of the CDR3: TGTGCCAGCAGCCCTCCGGGACTAGCGGGAGTCCACGAGCAGTACTTC. Encoded protein: CASSPPGLAGVHEQYF.

The chain carries TRBV12-3 or TRBV12-4 and TRBJ2-1; D remains ambiguous. This CDR3 has 14 residues. Trimming removed 3 bases at V and 7 bases at J, with 13 bases between. CDR3 sequence: CASSLFWAENEQFF. Here the CDR3 DNA reads TGTGCCAGCAGTTTGTTCTGGGCCGAAAATGAGCAGTTCTTC.

This rearrangement joins TRBV5-6 to TRBJ1-1; TRBD1 might be the D (5 bases). Trimming pared 7 bases from V and 0 bases from J, leaving 19 bases between. This CDR3 spans 16 amino acids. CDR1 is SGHDT and CDR2 is YYEEEE in the germline V gene. The CDR3 region is CASGTIRQHMNTEAFF. CDR3 sequence (DNA): TGTGCCAGCGGAACGATACGACAGCATATGAACACTGAAGCTTTCTTT.

This clonotype was detected many times. The rearrangement uses TRBV14 and TRBJ1-6; D is unresolved. The germline gives CDR1 SGHDN, CDR2 FVKESK. V was trimmed by 2 bases and J by 4 bases, leaving 12 bases between them. CDR3 length equals 16 residues. CDR3 bases: TGTGCCAGCAGCCAAATCAGCAGCATTTATAATTCACCCCTCCACTTT. Amino acids: CASSQISSIYNSPLHF.

This clonotype was found many times. The rearrangement joins TRBV6-6 to TRBJ1-1; D remains unclear. Looked up from germline, CDR1 is MNHNY and CDR2 is SVGAGI (reference sequence). The V and J ends lost 7 bases and 4 bases respectively, with 10 bases between them. This CDR3 is 12 amino acids long. In nucleotides, the CDR3 is TGTGCCAGCACTAACCTGGGCACTGAAGCTTTCTTT. Translated: CASTNLGTEAFF.

Turning to this clonotype: This may be a read error: a much more frequent sequence differs by one nucleotide. Because it lacks the conserved phenylalanine or tryptophan at the end, this CDR3 is likely a read error. The gene calls are TRBV29-1 and TRBJ1-1; D is uncertain. V dropped 6 bases and J dropped 4 bases, with 9 bases sitting between them. Germline V gene data show CDR1 as SQVTM and CDR2 as ANQGSEA. The CDR3 loop spans 11 amino acids. The CDR3 protein is CSVPWGTEAFS. CDR3 sequence (DNA): TGCAGCGTCCCATGGGGCACTGAAGCTTTCTCT.

This rearrangement joins TRBV5-1 to TRBJ2-3, with a possible D match to TRBD2 (7 bases). Per germline, CDR1 SGHRS and CDR2 YFSETQ. V lost 6 bases to trimming and J lost 4 bases, with 15 bases between them. The CDR3 contains 14 residues. The DNA for the CDR3 is TGCGCCAGCAACCTCGACGGGGGGCCAGATACGCAGTATTTT. This sequence encodes CASNLDGGPDTQYF.

The V and J genes are TRBV12-3 or TRBV12-4 and TRBJ1-6; 8 positions match TRBD1. V shed 7 bases, J shed 7 bases, and the junction held 9 bases outside the gene matches. The CDR3 covers 15 residues. CDR3: CASTMDRADNSPLHF. The CDR3 DNA reads TGTGCCAGCACCATGGACAGGGCGGACAATTCACCCCTCCACTTT.

DNA of the CDR3: TGTGCCAGCAGCCAAGATAGACGAGCATTCGGCTACGAGCAGTACTTC. It is translated as CASSQDRRAFGYEQYF. The gene calls are TRBV3-1 and TRBJ2-7, with unresolved D. Trimming removed 0 bases from V and 3 bases from J, with 15 bases in between. CDR1 and CDR2 from the germline V gene are LGHDT and YNNKEL (reference sequence). CDR3 length equals 16 residues.

The chain uses TRBV11-1 and TRBJ2-1; D tentatively fits TRBD1 or TRBD2 (5 bases each). V shed 8 bases and J shed 0 bases, with 23 bases lying between them. This CDR3 spans 18 amino acids. The germline V gene has CDR1 SGHAT and CDR2 FQDESV (reference sequence). The CDR3 region has the DNA TGTGCCAGCGCTTTATCCCTCCTCGGGGCTACCTCCTACAATGAGCAGTTCTTC. Its translation is CASALSLLGATSYNEQFF.

The chain carries TRBV12-3 or TRBV12-4 and TRBJ2-1; 7 bases agree with TRBD2. V shed 1 base, J shed 10 bases, and the junction held 4 bases outside the gene matches. This CDR3 is built from 13 residues. DNA of the CDR3: TGTGCCAGCAGTTTAGTGTACGGGAGGGAGCAGTTCTTC. The encoded protein is CASSLVYGREQFF.

This clonotype came up a few times. The chain employs TRBV3-1 and TRBJ2-1, with D possibly TRBD2 on 6 matching bases. The V gene lost 7 bases and the J gene lost 10 bases, with 20 bases spanning the gap. CDR3 size: 14 residues. Germline-derived CDR1 and CDR2 are LGHDT and YNNKEL (reference sequence). The CDR3 here is CASTLLGDSVEQFF. The CDR3 DNA follows: TGTGCCAGCACCCTCCTAGGGGACTCAGTCGAGCAGTTCTTC.

This chain joins TRBV12-3 or TRBV12-4 and TRBJ2-5; TRBD2 is a possible D gene (7 bases). CDR3 size: 15 residues. Trimming shortened V by 8 bases and J by 4 bases, and 20 bases separated the two germline ends. CDR3 residues: CASAFREGVLETQYF. As DNA, the CDR3 is TGTGCCAGCGCGTTTAGGGAGGGGGTGTTAGAGACCCAGTACTTC.

This clonotype was seen ten or more times. The chain employs TRBV5-1 and TRBJ2-3; D ambiguous. The CDR3 is 12 residues long. Germline loops: CDR1 SGHRS, CDR2 YFSETQ. Trimming took 0 bases from V and 6 from J, leaving 5 bases between them. The CDR3 reads CASSLDLDTQYF. CDR3 DNA sequence: TGCGCCAGCAGCTTGGACTTGGATACGCAGTATTTT.

This clonotype was counted a few times. The CDR3 region has the DNA TGTGCCAGCAGTCTCCGGACAGGCCGACGTTACACCGGGGAGCTGTTTTTT. It is translated as CASSLRTGRRYTGELFF. This chain uses TRBV12-3 or TRBV12-4 with TRBJ2-2; 7 bases line up with TRBD1. V gave up 5 bases and J gave up 3 bases; unmatched junction bases: 12. This CDR3 is built from 17 residues.

This chain connects TRBV5-1 to TRBJ1-1; the D gene is possibly TRBD1 (5 bases). CDR3 length equals 13 residues. Germline loops: CDR1 SGHRS, CDR2 YFSETQ. The V gene lost 4 bases and the J gene lost 3 bases, with 10 bases spanning the gap. The CDR3 loop is CASSIDRYTEAFF. In nucleotides, the CDR3 is TGCGCCAGCAGCATAGACAGATACACTGAAGCTTTCTTT.

The chain combines TRBV4-1 with TRBJ2-7; 11 bases align to TRBD2. The length of the CDR3 is 16 residues. Germline assignment: CDR1 MGHRA and CDR2 YSYEKL. V shed 3 bases and J 2 bases; nucleotides not matched to a gene: 6. Here the CDR3 DNA reads TGCGCCAGCAGCCATGATTTAGCGGGAGGGACCTACGAGCAGTACTTC. Amino acid sequence: CASSHDLAGGTYEQYF.

The rearrangement joins TRBV29-1 to TRBJ2-7; D is perhaps TRBD2 (5 bases). Trimming removed 3 bases at V and 3 bases at J, with 12 bases between. The CDR3 has 13 residues. Germline V CDR1 and CDR2: SQVTM, ANQGSEA. The CDR3, as DNA: TGCAGCGTTGACTCGGGATTCGACTACGAGCAGTACTTC. Translating it yields CSVDSGFDYEQYF.

The J gene is TRBJ2-7, the V gene TRBV7-3, with TRBD2 matching 13 bases. V shed 5 bases, J shed 7 bases, and the junction held 8 bases outside the gene matches. Germline V gene data show CDR1 as SGHTA and CDR2 as FQGTGA. There are 15 residues in the CDR3. The CDR3 loop reads CASSLGTSGTGEQYF. As DNA, the CDR3 is TGTGCCAGCAGCCTCGGGACTAGCGGGACCGGAGAGCAGTACTTC. Based on the CDR3 plus reference TRBV7-3 and TRBJ2-7, the full variable domain is GAGVSQTPSNKVTEKGKYVELRCDPISGHTALYWYRQSLGQGPEFLIYFQGTGAADDSGLPNDRFFAVRPEGSVSTLKIQRTERGDSAVYLCASSLGTSGTGEQYFGPGTRLTVT.

CDR3 in amino acids: CASSSGAGTSGANEQFF. CDR3 DNA: TGTGCCAGCAGCTCAGGTGCCGGGACTAGCGGGGCAAATGAGCAGTTCTTC. The chain joins TRBV7-9 to TRBJ2-1, with 13 bases matching TRBD2. Germline assignment: CDR1 SEHNR and CDR2 FQNEAQ (reference sequence). Trimming cost V 4 bases and J 7 bases; bases outside gene matches: 10. This CDR3 spans 17 amino acids. Full variable domain (outside the CDR3, taken from reference TRBV7-9 and TRBJ2-1): DTGVSQNPRHKITKRGQNVTFRCDPISEHNRLYWYRQTLGQGPEFLTYFQNEAQLEKSRLLSDRFSAERPKGSFSTLEIQRTEQGDSAMYLCASSSGAGTSGANEQFFGPGTRLTVL.

This clonotype appeared many times. V is TRBV29-1 and J is TRBJ2-2; D tentatively fits TRBD1 or TRBD2 (5 bases each). CDR3 length equals 13 residues. V lost 4 bases, J lost 3 bases, and 9 bases lay in between. CDR1 is SQVTM and CDR2 is ANQGSEA in the germline V gene. The CDR3 region has the DNA TGCAGCGTTGGAGGGACGTACACCGGGGAGCTGTTTTTT. It yields the protein CSVGGTYTGELFF.

V gene TRBV20-1 combines with J gene TRBJ2-5, with 7 positions matching TRBD1. The CDR3 has 13 amino acids. Germline V gene lookup returns CDR1 DFQATT and CDR2 SNEGSKA (reference sequence). The V segment lost 6 bases and the J segment 4 bases; nucleotides outside the gene matches: 8. CDR3 region: CSAPQGETETQYF. For the CDR3, the DNA is TGCAGTGCCCCCCAGGGGGAGACAGAGACCCAGTACTTC.